Listed below are T cell receptor beta chains from one sample, sequenced in a study of blood T cell repertoires in COVID-19. TCRdb's table, derived via immunoSEQ multiplex PCR, lists solely in-frame clones and lacks some. The sample holds around 140,000 clones, 80% to 90% seen once. Sequences were obtained from PBMCs or T cells enriched from blood (not recorded which). The receptors here all came from a woman aged 50 to 60 with acute COVID-19. Both conserved end residues are part of each CDR3. Each record gives: D gene, J gene, clone size, V gene, CDR3 DNA, CDR3 protein. A D gene is named only where the DNA matches it firmly. Rows give clone size only sometimes, using once, few, many, or a class for an expanded clone.

D gene: TRBD1; J gene: TRBJ2-5; clone size: medium-sized; V gene: TRBV6-1; CDR3 DNA: TGTGCCAGCAGTGAAGCCGAGGGGACAGGGGGGGAGACCCAGTACTTC; CDR3 protein: CASSEAEGTGGETQYF
D gene: TRBD1; J gene: TRBJ1-4; clone size: once; V gene: TRBV7-3; CDR3 DNA: TGTGCCAGCAGCGATCACATGGGAGGAAGTACAGGGGGCCGAACAACTAATGAAAAACTGTTTTTT; CDR3 protein: CASSDHMGGSTGGRTTNEKLFF
D gene: .; J gene: TRBJ1-1; clone size: .; V gene: TRBV7-6; CDR3 DNA: TGTGCCAGCAGCTTGGAGCGACCGAACACTGAAGCTTTCTTT; CDR3 protein: CASSLERPNTEAFF
D gene: .; J gene: TRBJ2-1; clone size: .; V gene: TRBV19; CDR3 DNA: TGTGCCAGTAGTGCTTACAGACCCCACAATGAGCAGTTCTTC; CDR3 protein: CASSAYRPHNEQFF
D gene: .; J gene: TRBJ1-5; clone size: once; V gene: TRBV6-1; CDR3 DNA: TGTGCCAGCAGTGAAGCAAAGGGGAATCAGCCCCAGCATTTT; CDR3 protein: CASSEAKGNQPQHF
D gene: .; J gene: TRBJ2-5; clone size: .; V gene: TRBV24-1; CDR3 DNA: TGTGCCACCAGTGATCACAGGGGCGCGGGGGAGACCCAGTACTTC; CDR3 protein: CATSDHRGAGETQYF
D gene: TRBD2; J gene: TRBJ2-1; clone size: .; V gene: TRBV19; CDR3 DNA: TGTGCCAGTAGTATGGTGGGACTAGCGGGAGGGCTGAACAATGAGCAGTTCTTC; CDR3 protein: CASSMVGLAGGLNNEQFF
D gene: TRBD1; J gene: TRBJ2-7; clone size: few; V gene: TRBV6-5; CDR3 DNA: TGTGCCAGCAGGTTGGACAGGGGTGGCCCCTACGAGCAGTACTTC; CDR3 protein: CASRLDRGGPYEQYF
D gene: TRBD2; J gene: TRBJ2-3; clone size: .; V gene: TRBV7-2; CDR3 DNA: TGTGCCAGCAGCTCCGATCTAGCGGTTGTTTCGAGTACGCAGTATTTT; CDR3 protein: CASSSDLAVVSSTQYF
D gene: .; J gene: TRBJ1-2; clone size: .; V gene: TRBV10-3; CDR3 DNA: TGTGCCATCAGATCGACTGATGGACGAAAGGGGGACTATGGCTACACCTTC; CDR3 protein: CAIRSTDGRKGDYGYTF
D gene: .; J gene: TRBJ2-7; clone size: .; V gene: TRBV27; CDR3 DNA: TGTGCCAGCAGTGCCGGTTCCGCGGGGGAGCAGTACTTC; CDR3 protein: CASSAGSAGEQYF
D gene: .; J gene: TRBJ2-5; clone size: .; V gene: TRBV7-3; CDR3 DNA: TGTGCCAGCAGCTTAACCCCGGCCCAGGGGGAGACCCAGTACTTC; CDR3 protein: CASSLTPAQGETQYF
D gene: .; J gene: TRBJ2-7; clone size: .; V gene: TRBV6-6; CDR3 DNA: TGTGCCAGCAGTCCCCAGGGGATAGGATACGAGCAGTACTTC; CDR3 protein: CASSPQGIGYEQYF
D gene: TRBD1; J gene: TRBJ2-2; clone size: few; V gene: TRBV30; CDR3 DNA: TGTGCCTGGAGGGTGACCGGGACAGGGGGATCCGGGGAGCTGTTTTTT; CDR3 protein: CAWRVTGTGGSGELFF
D gene: TRBD2; J gene: TRBJ2-3; clone size: .; V gene: TRBV28; CDR3 DNA: TGTGCCAGCAGGGGGGCCGGACTAGCGGGCGGAAATACGCAGTATTTT; CDR3 protein: CASRGAGLAGGNTQYF
D gene: .; J gene: TRBJ1-1; clone size: .; V gene: TRBV28; CDR3 DNA: TGTGCCAGCAGTCTCAACCGACAGGCCCGAGGCACTGAAGCTTTCTTT; CDR3 protein: CASSLNRQARGTEAFF
D gene: .; J gene: TRBJ1-3; clone size: .; V gene: TRBV2; CDR3 DNA: TGTGCCAGCAGTGAAGCTATGACAGGAAACACCATATATTTT; CDR3 protein: CASSEAMTGNTIYF
D gene: TRBD1; J gene: TRBJ2-5; clone size: .; V gene: TRBV7-6; CDR3 DNA: TGTGCCAGCAGCTTATTGGGCCCCGCAGGGGGCCAGTACTTC; CDR3 protein: CASSLLGPAGGQYF
D gene: .; J gene: TRBJ2-1; clone size: few; V gene: TRBV5-1; CDR3 DNA: TGCGCCAGCAGCATCGCCGGGACTTCGGTTATGAATGAGCAGTTCTTC; CDR3 protein: CASSIAGTSVMNEQFF
D gene: TRBD1; J gene: TRBJ1-4; clone size: .; V gene: TRBV9; CDR3 DNA: TGTGCCAGCAGCGCCCGGGACAGGGGGAATGAAAAACTGTTTTTT; CDR3 protein: CASSARDRGNEKLFF
D gene: TRBD2; J gene: TRBJ2-3; clone size: .; V gene: TRBV28; CDR3 DNA: TGTGCCAGCAGTTCAACGACTAGCGGGTATACAGATACGCAGTATTTT; CDR3 protein: CASSSTTSGYTDTQYF
D gene: TRBD2; J gene: TRBJ2-1; clone size: .; V gene: TRBV12-3/TRBV12-4; CDR3 DNA: TGTGCCAGCAATGTGCGGGAGACTGACGCCCCGTTCTTC; CDR3 protein: CASNVRETDAPFF
D gene: .; J gene: TRBJ2-5; clone size: .; V gene: TRBV29-1; CDR3 DNA: TGCAGCGTTCAAAGGGATACGACAGGGGAGGGGACCCAGTACTTC; CDR3 protein: CSVQRDTTGEGTQYF
D gene: TRBD1; J gene: TRBJ2-6; clone size: .; V gene: TRBV9; CDR3 DNA: TGTGCCAGCAGCCCGAAGACAGGGGCGCGAGCTGGGGCCAACGTCCTGACTTTC; CDR3 protein: CASSPKTGARAGANVLTF
D gene: .; J gene: TRBJ1-1; clone size: .; V gene: TRBV5-1; CDR3 DNA: TGCGCCAGCAGCTTGTCTCCGAACACTGAAGCTTTCTTT; CDR3 protein: CASSLSPNTEAFF
D gene: .; J gene: TRBJ1-1; clone size: .; V gene: TRBV28; CDR3 DNA: TGTGCCAGCAGAAGAGGGAACACTGAAGCTTTCTTT; CDR3 protein: CASRRGNTEAFF
D gene: .; J gene: TRBJ1-2; clone size: .; V gene: TRBV9; CDR3 DNA: TGTGCCAGCAGCGGGGGCTGGGGTAACTATGGCTACACCTTC; CDR3 protein: CASSGGWGNYGYTF
D gene: .; J gene: TRBJ1-4; clone size: .; V gene: TRBV7-8; CDR3 DNA: TGTGCCAGCAGCTTACCCGGAACTAATGAAAAACTGTTTTTT; CDR3 protein: CASSLPGTNEKLFF
D gene: .; J gene: TRBJ1-5; clone size: once; V gene: TRBV19; CDR3 DNA: TGTGCCAGTACTTGGGGGGTCCGAGCCAATCAGCCCCAGCATTTT; CDR3 protein: CASTWGVRANQPQHF
D gene: .; J gene: TRBJ2-7; clone size: few; V gene: TRBV10-3; CDR3 DNA: TGTGCCATCAGTGAGATCCAGGGACTCTACGAGCAGTACTTC; CDR3 protein: CAISEIQGLYEQYF
D gene: .; J gene: TRBJ1-3; clone size: .; V gene: TRBV6-5; CDR3 DNA: TGTGCCAGCAGAAATGGACTGGGAAACACCATATATTTT; CDR3 protein: CASRNGLGNTIYF
D gene: .; J gene: TRBJ1-5; clone size: .; V gene: TRBV6-2/TRBV6-3; CDR3 DNA: TGTGCCAGCAGTTTCAGGGGAAATAATCAGCCCCAGCATTTT; CDR3 protein: CASSFRGNNQPQHF
D gene: .; J gene: TRBJ1-2; clone size: .; V gene: TRBV7-9; CDR3 DNA: TGTGCCAGCAGCTTAGGGGGAGGGGCCGACTATGGCTACACCTTC; CDR3 protein: CASSLGGGADYGYTF
D gene: TRBD1; J gene: TRBJ2-6; clone size: .; V gene: TRBV6-6; CDR3 DNA: TGTGCCAGCAGTCAAACAGGGGCTGGGGCCAACGTCCTGACTTTC; CDR3 protein: CASSQTGAGANVLTF
D gene: TRBD1; J gene: TRBJ2-7; clone size: .; V gene: TRBV5-1; CDR3 DNA: TGCGCCAGCAGCTTGTTGGGACAGGGCGGGTACGAGCAGTACTTC; CDR3 protein: CASSLLGQGGYEQYF
D gene: .; J gene: TRBJ2-5; clone size: .; V gene: TRBV14; CDR3 DNA: TGTGCCAGCAGCCCTAGGAGGGGAGGCGAGACCCAGTACTTC; CDR3 protein: CASSPRRGGETQYF
D gene: TRBD1; J gene: TRBJ1-5; clone size: .; V gene: TRBV20-1; CDR3 DNA: TGCAGTGCTAGTCCCGGGACAGGGTTCAATCAGCCCCAGCATTTT; CDR3 protein: CSASPGTGFNQPQHF
D gene: .; J gene: TRBJ1-4; clone size: .; V gene: TRBV7-2; CDR3 DNA: TGTGCCAGCAGCTCATTCGGGACAAGTAATGAAAAACTGTTTTTT; CDR3 protein: CASSSFGTSNEKLFF
D gene: .; J gene: TRBJ2-6; clone size: .; V gene: TRBV13; CDR3 DNA: TGTGCCAGCAGCTCAAGAGCTGGGGCCAACGTCCTGACTTTC; CDR3 protein: CASSSRAGANVLTF
D gene: .; J gene: TRBJ2-4; clone size: .; V gene: TRBV7-2; CDR3 DNA: TGTGCCAGCAGCTTAGTTGCGGGTAAAGACATTCAGTACTTC; CDR3 protein: CASSLVAGKDIQYF
D gene: TRBD1; J gene: TRBJ2-4; clone size: .; V gene: TRBV30; CDR3 DNA: TGTGCCTGGAGTTATCCGAGACAGGGTAGGAACATTCAGTACTTC; CDR3 protein: CAWSYPRQGRNIQYF
D gene: .; J gene: TRBJ1-1; clone size: few; V gene: TRBV4-2; CDR3 DNA: TGTGCCAGCAGCCAGAACCCCTGGCGGGGAAAATACACTGAAGCTTTCTTT; CDR3 protein: CASSQNPWRGKYTEAFF
D gene: TRBD2; J gene: TRBJ2-7; clone size: .; V gene: TRBV4-3; CDR3 DNA: TGCGCCAGCAGCCAAGGACATAGCGGGGCCTACGAGCAGTACTTC; CDR3 protein: CASSQGHSGAYEQYF
D gene: .; J gene: TRBJ1-2; clone size: .; V gene: TRBV19; CDR3 DNA: TGTGCCAGTAGTCTCAACCAGGACAAACTCGCCACCTTC; CDR3 protein: CASSLNQDKLATF
D gene: .; J gene: TRBJ2-7; clone size: .; V gene: TRBV2; CDR3 DNA: TGTGCCAGCAGGGCTGTCTACGAGCAGTACTTC; CDR3 protein: CASRAVYEQYF
D gene: TRBD1; J gene: TRBJ1-4; clone size: .; V gene: TRBV28; CDR3 DNA: TGTGCCAGCAATCAGGGGGCAACTAATGAAAAACTGTTTTTT; CDR3 protein: CASNQGATNEKLFF
D gene: .; J gene: TRBJ2-3; clone size: few; V gene: TRBV7-9; CDR3 DNA: TGTGCCAGCAGCTTAGAGGCGGGAATTACGCAGTATTTT; CDR3 protein: CASSLEAGITQYF
D gene: .; J gene: TRBJ2-1; clone size: .; V gene: TRBV14; CDR3 DNA: TGTGCCAGCAGCCAGGACTCAGCCCGGGCCGCCTACAATGAGCAGTTCTTC; CDR3 protein: CASSQDSARAAYNEQFF
D gene: TRBD1; J gene: TRBJ1-4; clone size: once; V gene: TRBV29-1; CDR3 DNA: TGCAGCGCAAAGACAGGGACTCATAATGAAAAACTGTTTTTT; CDR3 protein: CSAKTGTHNEKLFF
D gene: .; J gene: TRBJ1-1; clone size: few; V gene: TRBV5-6; CDR3 DNA: TGTGCCAGCACCCCCCGTTTGAACACTGAAGCTTTCTTT; CDR3 protein: CASTPRLNTEAFF
D gene: .; J gene: TRBJ2-7; clone size: .; V gene: TRBV4-1; CDR3 DNA: TGCGCCAGCGGAATAGACAGATCCTACGAGCAGTACTTC; CDR3 protein: CASGIDRSYEQYF
D gene: .; J gene: TRBJ2-6; clone size: .; V gene: TRBV18; CDR3 DNA: TGTGCCAGCTCTAAAGTCGGGGCTGGGGCCAACGTCCTGACTTTC; CDR3 protein: CASSKVGAGANVLTF